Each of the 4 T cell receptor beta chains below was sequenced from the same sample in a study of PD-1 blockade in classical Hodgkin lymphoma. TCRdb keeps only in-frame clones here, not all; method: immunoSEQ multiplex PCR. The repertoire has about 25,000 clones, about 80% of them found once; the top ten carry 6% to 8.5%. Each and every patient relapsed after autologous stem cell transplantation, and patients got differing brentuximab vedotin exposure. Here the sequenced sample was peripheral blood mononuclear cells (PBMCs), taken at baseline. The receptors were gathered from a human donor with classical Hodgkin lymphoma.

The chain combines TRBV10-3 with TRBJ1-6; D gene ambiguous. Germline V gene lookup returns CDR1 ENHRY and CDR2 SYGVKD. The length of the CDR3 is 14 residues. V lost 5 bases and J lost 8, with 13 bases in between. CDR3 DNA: TGTGCCATCAGTCCCGGGCCAGGCGATTCACCCCTCCACTTT. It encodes CAISPGPGDSPLHF.

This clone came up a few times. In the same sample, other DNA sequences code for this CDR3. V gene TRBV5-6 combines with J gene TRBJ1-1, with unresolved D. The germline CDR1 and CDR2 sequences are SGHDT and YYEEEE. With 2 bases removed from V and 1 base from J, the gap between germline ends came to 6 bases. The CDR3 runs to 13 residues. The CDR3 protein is CASSLGGNTEAFF. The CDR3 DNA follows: TGTGCCAGCAGCTTAGGTGGGAACACTGAAGCTTTCTTT.

In nucleotides, the CDR3 is TGTGCCAGCAGTTACCCCGGGGGTCGGAACTACGAGCAGTACTTC. Translating gives CASSYPGGRNYEQYF. The chain is built from TRBV6-5 and TRBJ2-7, with D maybe TRBD2 (6 bases). The germline CDR1 and CDR2 sequences are MNHEY and SVGAGI. Trimming took off 2 bases at V and 3 bases at J, with 14 bases between the two ends. The CDR3 is 15 residues long.

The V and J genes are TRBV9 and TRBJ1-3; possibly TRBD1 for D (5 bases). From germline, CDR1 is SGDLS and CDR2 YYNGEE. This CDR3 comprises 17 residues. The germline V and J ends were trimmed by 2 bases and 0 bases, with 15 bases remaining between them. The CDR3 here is CASSVRGEEGSGNTIYF. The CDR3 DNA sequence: TGTGCCAGCAGCGTTCGAGGGGAGGAGGGCTCTGGAAACACCATATATTTT. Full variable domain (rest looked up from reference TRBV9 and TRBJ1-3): DSGVTQTPKHLITATGQRVTLRCSPRSGDLSVYWYQQSLDQGLQFLIQYYNGEERAKGNILERFSAQQFPDLHSELNLSSLELGDSALYFCASSVRGEEGSGNTIYFGEGSWLTVV.